Sequencing of this TCR beta chain was carried out in a study of radiotherapy plus CTLA-4 blockade in lung cancer. Study summary: 18% of patients responded objectively, and about 30% achieved disease control. Study-level results: Expansion in blood of tumor-derived TCR clones was seen after radiotherapy plus ipilimumab. Among reported predictors of response, early blood T cell clone dynamics with interferon-beta performed best.

CTLA-4 blockade with ipilimumab, together with focal radiation, was given to patients with chemo-refractory metastatic non-small-cell lung cancer. Repertoires were generated with immunoSEQ multiplex PCR, while TCRdb's copy carries only in-frame clones and drops some. The table shows 55,000 to 80,000 clones, with roughly three quarters occurring only once. On this clone itself: The antigen remains undetermined.

The CDR3 spans 15 residues. CDR1 is WNHNN and CDR2 is SYGVQD in the germline V gene (reference sequence). The V end lost 0 bases, the J end lost 0 bases, and 6 bases lay between the germline ends. This chain connects TRBV10-1 to TRBJ1-3; D is unclear. The material sequenced was peripheral blood, taken from a patient treated with radiotherapy plus ipilimumab. The receptor was derived from a human donor with non-small cell lung cancer who had a complete response to radiotherapy plus ipilimumab. CDR3 in amino acids: CASSESSSSGNTIYF. The CDR3 DNA reads as TGCGCCAGCAGTGAGTCGTCGAGCTCTGGAAACACCATATATTTT.